These 10 T cell receptor beta chains share one sample of origin, sequenced in a study of Tregs in tolerant kidney transplant recipients. The protocol was immunoSEQ multiplex PCR, while the TCRdb copy is restricted to in-frame clones and leaves out a portion. The sample totals roughly 53,000 clones; its top ten clones hold 0.8% to 1%. The material was CD4+ T cells from blood, obtained before the transplant. The receptors come from a human donor who received a combined kidney and bone marrow transplant.

Note on this clone: Read coverage stops 3 residues before the CDR3 terminus; the germline J gene supplies the remainder. This chain links TRBV2 with TRBJ1-1; D call uncertain. The CDR3 spans 13 residues. The germline gives CDR1 SNHLY, CDR2 FYNNEI. Trimming pared 4 bases from V and 0 bases from J, leaving 6 bases between. CDR3 sequence: CASSAGVNTEAFF. The covered CDR3 bases are TGTGCCAGCAGTGCAGGCGTGAACACTGAA.

In the case of this clone: The read finishes 3 residues shy of the CDR3 end, and the germline J gene is used to complete it. This rearrangement joins TRBV7-2 to TRBJ1-5, with D possibly matching TRBD1 (5 bases). The V gene lost 1 base and the J gene lost 0 bases, with 7 bases spanning the gap. From germline, CDR1 is SGHTA and CDR2 FQGNSA. This CDR3 region has 15 residues. Here the CDR3 reads CASSLGRVSNQPQHF. The CDR3 DNA, read in part, is TGTGCCAGCAGCTTAGGCAGGGTTAGCAATCAGCCC. The full variable domain, its missing parts supplied by reference TRBV7-2 and TRBJ1-5, is GAGVSQSPSNKVTEKGKDVELRCDPISGHTALYWYRQSLGQGLEFLIYFQGNSAPDKSGLPSDRFSAERTGGSVSTLTIQRTQQEDSAVYLCASSLGRVSNQPQHFGDGTRLSIL.

Turning to this clone: The CDR3 end lies 3 residues beyond the end of the read and is filled in from the germline J gene. V is TRBV19 and J is TRBJ1-1; D call uncertain. The CDR3 length is 17 residues. Germline V gene lookup returns CDR1 LNHDA and CDR2 SQIVND (reference sequence). Trimming pared 4 bases from V and 0 bases from J, leaving 18 bases between. CDR3 DNA (partial): TGTGCCAGTAGTACCATCAGCTTGGCGGATATGAACACTGAA. This encodes CASSTISLADMNTE. The CDR3 reads in full as CASSTISLADMNTEAFF.

The sequenced part of the CDR3 DNA is TGTGCCTGGAGTGTAGCAGGGAACTCTGGAAACACC. Its protein is CAWSVAGNSGNT. The whole CDR3 protein is CAWSVAGNSGNTIYF. This sequence joins TRBV30 and TRBJ1-3, with a possible D match to TRBD1 (5 bases). The CDR3 end lies 3 residues beyond the end of the read and is filled in from the germline J gene. CDR1 and CDR2 (germline): GTSNPN, SVGIG (reference sequence). This CDR3 contains 15 residues. The V end lost 0 bases, the J end lost 0 bases, and 9 bases lay between the germline ends.

Regarding this clone: The sequence runs out 3 residues before the end of the CDR3; the remainder is reconstructed from the germline J gene. The J gene is TRBJ1-1, the V gene TRBV7-8; weak D call: TRBD1 (5 bases). Looked up from germline, CDR1 is SGHVS and CDR2 is FQNEAQ. CDR3 length: 14 residues. Trimming removed 1 base from V and 1 base from J, with 7 bases in between. CDR3 region: CASSLGTSNTEAFF. The CDR3 DNA, read in part, is TGTGCCAGCAGCTTAGGGACATCGAACACTGAA. The complete variable domain, with remaining parts taken from reference TRBV7-8 and TRBJ1-1, reads GAGVSQSPRYKVAKRGQDVALRCDPISGHVSLFWYQQALGQGPEFLTYFQNEAQLDKSGLPSDRFFAERPEGSVSTLKIQRTQQEDSAVYLCASSLGTSNTEAFFGQGTRLTVV.

To note about this clone: Read coverage stops 3 residues before the CDR3 terminus; the germline J gene supplies the remainder. The rearrangement links TRBV5-1 to TRBJ1-4; tentative D call: TRBD1 (6 bases). Between the trimmed V and J ends, which lost 0 bases and 7 bases, there was a span of 10 bases. Looked up from germline, CDR1 is SGHRS and CDR2 is YFSETQ. CDR3 length: 14 residues. The CDR3 is CASSLVGAGEKLFF. The sequenced part of the CDR3 DNA is TGCGCCAGCAGCTTGGTGGGGGCGGGTGAAAAA.

Turning to this clone: The read falls 3 residues short of the CDR3 end, and the missing part is taken from the germline J gene. The chain joins TRBV30 to TRBJ2-7, with 13 bases matching TRBD2. Germline CDR1 and CDR2: GTSNPN and SVGIG (reference sequence). This CDR3 is built from 15 residues. V trimming: 3 bases; J trimming: 4 bases; junction bases outside the gene matches: 6. The CDR3 bases that were read are TGTGCCTGGAGGTCACTAGCGGGAGGGGGGTACGAG. The encoded protein is CAWRSLAGGGYE. The whole CDR3 protein reads CAWRSLAGGGYEQYF.

Comment on this clone: The DNA ends 3 residues before the CDR3 does, and the rest of the CDR3 is filled in from the germline J gene. The chain recombines TRBV6-2 or TRBV6-3 with TRBJ2-3; TRBD1 matches 9 bases. V lost 5 bases and J lost 7; bases outside the gene matches: 13. Germline V lookup: CDR1 MNHEY, CDR2 SVGEGT. The CDR3 loop spans 16 amino acids. The DNA read from the CDR3 is TGTGCCAGCAGTGCCTCCGGGACAGGGAAAATAAATACG. Protein product: CASSASGTGKINT. The full CDR3 protein reads CASSASGTGKINTQYF.

Incomplete CDR3 DNA: TGTGCCAGTAGTCCGCGAGGACAGAGCTCCTATAATTCACCC. Encoded protein: CASSPRGQSSYNSP. The full CDR3 protein reads CASSPRGQSSYNSPLHF. J is TRBJ1-6 and V is TRBV19; D might be TRBD1 (6 bases). Coverage ceases 3 residues before the CDR3 finishes, and the germline J gene fills in the end. The V gene lost 5 bases and the J gene lost 0 bases, with 14 bases spanning the gap. This CDR3 has 17 amino acids. Germline V gene data show CDR1 as LNHDA and CDR2 as SQIVND (reference sequence).

About this clone: The CDR3 end is not reached by the read, which stops 3 residues before it; the germline J gene fills it in. The chain joins TRBV7-9 to TRBJ2-1; 7 bases fit TRBD2. Germline V gives CDR1 SEHNR, CDR2 FQNEAQ (reference sequence). Germline trimming cut 8 bases from V and 6 bases from J; bases unmatched to any gene: 13. The CDR3 sequence is 15 residues long. The CDR3 here is CASATSGTNFNEQFF. The CDR3 bases that were read are TGTGCCAGCGCAACTTCCGGGACTAACTTCAATGAG.